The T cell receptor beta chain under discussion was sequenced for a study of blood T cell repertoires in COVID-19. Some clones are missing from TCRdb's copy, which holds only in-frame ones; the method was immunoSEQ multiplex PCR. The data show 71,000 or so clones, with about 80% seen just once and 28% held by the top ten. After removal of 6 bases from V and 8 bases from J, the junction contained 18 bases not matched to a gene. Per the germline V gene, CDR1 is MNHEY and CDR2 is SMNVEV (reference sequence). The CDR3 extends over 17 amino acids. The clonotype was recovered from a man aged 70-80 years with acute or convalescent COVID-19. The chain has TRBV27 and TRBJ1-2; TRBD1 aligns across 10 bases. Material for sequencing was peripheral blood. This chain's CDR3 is CASSSTGLRQGARGYTF. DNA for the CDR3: TGTGCCAGCAGCTCCACCGGCCTTAGACAGGGGGCGCGCGGCTACACCTTC.